This T cell receptor (beta chain) was identified during a study of blood T cell repertoires in COVID-19. Overall study context: The samples span acute and convalescent COVID-19 from the United States, Italy and Spain. The cDNA or gDNA used as material had been derived from T cells, B-cell-depleted T cells, or PBMCs.

Original handling: The assay estimated nucleated cells by amplifying reference gene primers. Sequenced by immunoSEQ multiplex PCR; TCRdb stores in-frame clones only, minus some. That table supplies the V and J calls and clone size; D and trimming were determined from the DNA. This table holds 50,000 to 65,000 clones, roughly 79% found once. The CDR3 loop spans 15 amino acids. The V segment lost 7 bases and the J segment 9 bases; nucleotides outside the gene matches: 12. CDR1 and CDR2 (germline): MNHEY, SMNVEV (reference sequence). The source of this sequence is an older woman with acute or convalescent COVID-19. Sequencing input: peripheral blood. This rearrangement joins TRBV27 to TRBJ2-2; 9 nucleotides match TRBD1. CDR3 nucleotides: TGTGCCAGCACCACTCTAGGACAGGGGCTCCGGGAGCTGTTTTTT. This codes for CASTTLGQGLRELFF.